The T cell receptor (beta chain) described here comes from a study of vaccination and CD4 T cells after COVID-19. The treatment is: approximately 10-day PBMC culture with coronavirus spike peptide pools or control peptides (ViraFEST assay). This CDR3 region has 16 residues. CDR1 is MDHEN, CDR2 SYDVKM, per germline. The junction had 6 bases not matched to a gene; V was cut back by 2 bases and J by 3 bases. Cultured CD4+ T-cell DNA underwent Oncomine TCR Beta short-read sequencing. TCRdb re-analysed the PCR reads in MiXCR, keeping a single row per CDR3 protein. The sample contains 10,000 to 12,000 distinct CDR3 sequences, under 75% of which appear only once. Details on this clonotype: Antigen unknown.

The sequenced material came from CD4+ T cells from blood, cultured in vitro. The V gene is TRBV28, the J gene TRBJ2-2; 7 bases are shared with TRBD1. This sequence originates from a human donor who had recovered from COVID-19. Here the CDR3 DNA reads TGTGCCAGCAGTTTACCCCGGACAGGCTACACCGGGGAGCTGTTTTTT. It translates to CASSLPRTGYTGELFF.